One sample yielded the 2 T cell receptor beta chains listed below, sequenced in a study of blood T cells in healthy people across ages. Using a J-beta primer mix together with a sample-barcoded 5' primer, a second PCR was run for roughly 6 to 11 cycles. MiXCR, applied by TCRdb to the 5' RACE reads, yields one record per CDR3 protein. The data show about 900,000 distinct CDR3 sequences, approximately 49% seen once. Sequenced: blood. All receptors come from a man aged 25 to 40 in good health.

V gene TRBV29-1 combines with J gene TRBJ2-1; 9 bases match TRBD1. This CDR3 has 13 residues. The germline V gene has CDR1 SQVTM and CDR2 ANQGSEA. Trimming removed 7 bases from V and 9 bases from J; junction bases left unmatched: 10. The CDR3 sequence is CSARDRVVGEQFF. The CDR3 coding sequence is TGCAGCGCCCGGGACAGGGTCGTTGGTGAGCAGTTCTTC.

The CDR3 DNA reads as TGCGCCAGCACAGGGGTCGAGCAGTACTTC. This codes for CASTGVEQYF. V usage is TRBV10-2 and J usage is TRBJ2-7; possibly TRBD1 for D (6 bases). Germline-derived CDR1 and CDR2 are WSHSY and SAAADI. CDR3 length: 10 residues. V was shortened by 7 bases and J by 6 bases, with 7 bases between the two germline ends.